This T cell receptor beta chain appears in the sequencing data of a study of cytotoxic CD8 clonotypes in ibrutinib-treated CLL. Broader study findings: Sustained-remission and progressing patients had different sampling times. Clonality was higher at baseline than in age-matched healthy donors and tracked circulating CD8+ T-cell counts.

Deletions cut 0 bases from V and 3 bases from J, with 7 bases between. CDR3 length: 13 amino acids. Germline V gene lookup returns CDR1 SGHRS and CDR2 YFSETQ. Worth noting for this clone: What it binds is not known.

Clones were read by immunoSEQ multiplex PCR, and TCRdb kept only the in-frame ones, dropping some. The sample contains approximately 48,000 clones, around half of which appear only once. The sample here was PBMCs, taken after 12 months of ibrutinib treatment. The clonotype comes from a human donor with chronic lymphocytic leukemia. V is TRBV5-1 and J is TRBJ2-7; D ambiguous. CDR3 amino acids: CASSLVDHYEQYF. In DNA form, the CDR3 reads TGCGCCAGCAGCTTGGTGGACCACTACGAGCAGTACTTC.